This passage covers 20 T cell receptor delta chains from one sample sequenced in a study of gamma-delta chains in newborns, infants, children. TCRdb made new clone calls on the reads using CATT. The table lists approximately 7,000 delta-chain clones, approximately 2.1% of them singletons. Sample: blood. Source of these receptors: a child who was a newborn, infant or young child, either healthy, febrile or measles-vaccinated (not recorded which).

Concerning this clone itself: This may come from a read error, since a much larger clone is one base off. This sample also contains other DNA sequences that code for the same CDR3. The chain joins TRDV2 to TRDJ1; 8 nucleotides agree with TRDD3. The CDR3 contains 15 residues. J lost 0 bases, V lost 0 bases, and 2 bases had no gene match. Germline lookup yields CDR1 GEAIGNYY and CDR2 EKD. The CDR3 sequence is CACDTLLGDTDKLIF. The DNA of the CDR3 is TGTGCCTGTGACACCTTACTGGGGGACACCGATAAACTCATCTTT.

As to this clone: Translating this DNA gives a protein that differs at residue 3 from the TCRdb one, which belongs to a much larger clone; a read error is likely, and the protein shown is this translation. This sequence joins TRDV2 and TRDJ2; 13 nucleotides agree with TRDD3. Germline CDR1 and CDR2: GEAIGNYY and EKD. The length of the CDR3 is 17 residues. The CDR3 protein is CARDTVTGGYATAQLFF. For the CDR3, the DNA is TGTGCCCGTGACACCGTGACTGGGGGATACGCAACAGCACAACTCTTCTTT.

Of note for this clone: TCRdb pairs this DNA with a much larger clone's protein that differs at residue 6, likely a read error; the protein shown was translated from the DNA. J is TRDJ3 and V is TRDV2; D is possibly TRDD3 (6 bases). Germline-derived CDR1 and CDR2 are GEAIGNYY and EKD. The CDR3 has 17 amino acids. With 2 bases removed from V and 0 bases from J, the gap between germline ends came to 10 bases. CDR3 sequence (DNA): TGTGCCTGTGACAATATTGGGGGCTCCTGGGACACCCGACAGATGTTTTTC. Amino acid sequence: CACDNIGGSWDTRQMFF.

Note on this clone: It is likely a read error: a sequence one base away is far more abundant. The V call is TRDV2, the J call TRDJ3, with 12 bases matching TRDD3. From germline, CDR1 is GEAIGNYY and CDR2 EKD. The CDR3 length is 21 residues. The J segment lost 0 bases and the V segment lost 1 base, leaving 9 bases of the junction unmatched. The CDR3 here is CACDTFPTGGYNSWDTRQMFF. The CDR3 nucleotides are TGTGCCTGTGACACATTCCCAACTGGGGGATACAACTCCTGGGACACCCGACAGATGTTTTTC.

For this clone: The protein in TCRdb stems from a much larger clone and differs at residue 5 from this DNA's translation, likely a read error; here the protein is translated from the DNA. The genes are TRAV29/DV5 and TRDJ1; possible D gene TRDD3, 6 bases. Germline V CDR1 and CDR2: NSMFDY, ISSIKDK. This CDR3 comprises 20 residues. Deletions cut 0 bases from V and 0 bases from J, with 27 bases between. CDR3 in DNA: TGTGCAGCAAGCGTGAGGGTATTGATGCGGATACTAGAAGACACCGATAAACTCATCTTT. It is translated as CAASVRVLMRILEDTDKLIF.

This clone showed up just a few times. A read error is likely here: a far larger clone is one base away. The genes are TRDV2 and TRDJ3; TRDD3 matches 11 bases. Germline V gene lookup returns CDR1 GEAIGNYY and CDR2 EKD. This CDR3 spans 18 amino acids. After removal of 3 bases from V and 0 bases from J, the junction contained 3 bases not matched to a gene. The CDR3 loop is CACDAGGYSSWDTRQMFF. The CDR3, as DNA: TGTGCCTGTGACGCTGGGGGATACAGCTCCTGGGACACCCGACAGATGTTTTTC.

The chain combines TRDV3 with TRDJ1, with 7 bases fitting TRDD3. CDR3 length: 18 residues. Trimming at V came to 2 bases and at J to 0 bases, leaving 18 bases not matched to a gene. Germline V lookup: CDR1 TVYSNPD, CDR2 GDNSRS (reference sequence). This chain's CDR3 is CAFVPLGVPGAYTDKLIF. The CDR3, as DNA: TGTGCCTTTGTCCCGCTGGGGGTCCCCGGAGCGTACACCGATAAACTCATCTTT. Using reference TRDV3 and TRDJ1 for the parts outside the CDR3, the full variable domain is CDKVTQSSPDQTVASGSEVVLLCTYDTVYSNPDLFWYRIRPDYSFQFVFYGDNSRSEGADFTQGRFSVKHILTQKAFHLVISPVRTEDSATYYCAFVPLGVPGAYTDKLIFGKGTRVTVEP.

The CDR3 protein is CSASAKLSYPLGDHSLTAQLFF. The CDR3 nucleotides are TGTTCCGCAAGCGCGAAGCTCTCCTACCCACTGGGGGATCACTCTTTGACAGCACAACTCTTCTTT. This chain links TRAV29/DV5 with TRDJ2, with 10 positions matching TRDD3. This CDR3 region has 22 residues. CDR1 and CDR2 from the germline V gene are NSMFDY and ISSIKDK.

This clone was counted only a few times. This DNA's translation differs at residue 14 from TCRdb's protein, which comes from a much larger clone; a read error is likely, and the protein shown is translated from the DNA. This chain joins TRDV2 and TRDJ3; 13 nucleotides line up with TRDD3. The CDR3 has 19 residues. Germline V gives CDR1 GEAIGNYY, CDR2 EKD. CDR3 sequence (DNA): TGTGCCTGTGACATACTGGGGGATACGAGCTCCTGGGACGCCCGACAGATGTTTTTC. It is translated as CACDILGDTSSWDARQMFF.

As concerns this clone: A read error is possible here, since a much larger clone lies one base away. This rearrangement joins TRDV2 to TRDJ3; 9 bases match TRDD3. The CDR3 is 20 residues long. The germline CDR1 and CDR2 sequences are GEAIGNYY and EKD. DNA of the CDR3: TGTGCCTGTGACACCGTCTGGGGATACGATAGCTCCTGGGACACCCGACAGGTGTTTTTC. It translates to CACDTVWGYDSSWDTRQVFF.

Points on this clone: TCRdb records a much larger clone's protein for this DNA, with a difference at residue 12 that likely arises from a read error; the protein given is the translation of the DNA. The CDR3 coding sequence is TGTGCCTGTGACAAAGTACTGGGGGATAGCTCCTTGGACACCCGACAGATGTTTTTC. Its protein is CACDKVLGDSSLDTRQMFF. The chain links TRDV2 to TRDJ3, with 11 nucleotides matching TRDD3. The germline CDR1 and CDR2 sequences are GEAIGNYY and EKD. This CDR3 is 19 amino acids long.

This clone was observed a handful of times. The TCRdb protein, from a much larger clone, departs from this DNA's translation at residue 14, likely by read error; the protein shown derives from the DNA. This rearrangement joins TRDV2 to TRDJ3, with 10 bases lining up with TRDD3. Germline V lookup: CDR1 GEAIGNYY, CDR2 EKD. The CDR3 has 16 residues. CDR3 sequence (DNA): TGTGCCTGTGACGTACTGGGGGATTGGGACACCCGACAGACGTTTTTC. Translating it yields CACDVLGDWDTRQTFF.

A word on this clone: This may arise from a read error, as a much more abundant clone is one base away. Other DNA sequences of this sample code for an identical CDR3. The gene calls are TRDV2 and TRDJ3; TRDD3 aligns across 13 bases. This CDR3 contains 21 residues. Germline CDR1 GEAIGNYY, CDR2 EKD. The chain's CDR3 is CACDPGLGDTRSSWDTRQMFF. The CDR3 DNA reads as TGTGCATGTGACCCTGGACTGGGGGATACGCGTAGCTCCTGGGACACCCGACAGATGTTTTTC.

Note on this clone: A far larger clone is off by one base, so a read error is likely. The chain employs TRDV2 and TRDJ3, with 9 nucleotides matching TRDD3. CDR1 is GEAIGNYY, CDR2 EKD, per germline. There are 17 residues in the CDR3. In DNA form, the CDR3 reads TGTGCCCGTGACAGTACTGGGGGATCCTGGGACACCCGACAGATGTTTTTC. This sequence encodes CARDSTGGSWDTRQMFF.

Sample share makes this clone medium-sized. V and J are TRDV2 and TRDJ1, with 9 positions matching TRDD3. Germline V lookup: CDR1 GEAIGNYY, CDR2 EKD. This CDR3 has 17 amino acids. Trimming removed 4 bases from V and 0 bases from J; junction bases left unmatched: 11. The CDR3 bases are TGTGCCTGTGATCCCGTAGGGGGGATACCGTACACCGATAAACTCATCTTT. Translating gives CACDPVGGIPYTDKLIF.

This clone was observed a few times. TCRdb's entry gives the protein of a much larger clone, which mismatches this DNA's translation at residue 13, likely from a read error; the protein reported here is translated from the DNA. The chain carries TRDV2 and TRDJ3; 11 nucleotides align to TRDD3. CDR3 size: 19 residues. Germline loops: CDR1 GEAIGNYY, CDR2 EKD. The CDR3 protein is CACDWGIRDSSWVTRQMFF. CDR3 DNA: TGTGCCTGTGACTGGGGGATACGCGATAGCTCCTGGGTCACCCGACAGATGTTTTTC.

Concerning this clone itself: One end of the junction is discordant with germline, which a read error may explain. The V and J genes are TRDV2 and TRDJ3; D is possibly TRDD3 (6 bases). Germline CDR1 reads GEAIGNYY; CDR2 reads EKD. This CDR3 region has 18 residues. CDR3 coding DNA: TGTGCCTGCGACACGTGGGGGCTCAGCTCCTGGGACACCCAACAGATGTTTTTC. It codes for CACDTWGLSSWDTQQMFF.

There are a few counts of this clone. It may be a read error: a sequence one base away is much more abundant. The J gene is TRDJ1, the V gene TRDV2, with 11 bases aligning to TRDD3. Trimming removed 1 base from V and 4 bases from J; junction bases left unmatched: 10. The CDR3 extends over 17 amino acids. The germline V gene encodes CDR1 GEAIGNYY and CDR2 EKD. The CDR3 DNA reads TGTGCCTGTGACACGAGAACTGGGGGATATTTCGTCGATAAACTCATCTTT. As protein: CACDTRTGGYFVDKLIF.

This clone turned up a few times. TCRdb's entry gives the protein of a much larger clone, which mismatches this DNA's translation at residue 3, likely from a read error; the protein reported here is translated from the DNA. In DNA form, the CDR3 reads TGTGCCCGTGACGGCGTGGGGATACGCCGAAGCTCCTGGGACACCCGACAGATGTTTTTC. Its translation is CARDGVGIRRSSWDTRQMFF. The V and J genes are TRDV2 and TRDJ3, with TRDD3 identical over 9 bases. The CDR3 length is 20 residues. CDR1 and CDR2 from the germline V gene are GEAIGNYY and EKD.

On this clone: A far larger clone lies a single base away; this is likely a read error. This sample also contains other DNA sequences that code for the same CDR3. V usage is TRDV2 and J usage is TRDJ2; the match to TRDD3 covers 11 bases. The CDR3 loop spans 17 amino acids. Germline-derived CDR1 and CDR2 are GEAIGNYY and EKD. The CDR3: CACDILGDIRGTAQLFF. CDR3 bases: TGTGCCTGCGACATACTGGGGGATATCAGGGGGACAGCACAACTCTTCTTT.